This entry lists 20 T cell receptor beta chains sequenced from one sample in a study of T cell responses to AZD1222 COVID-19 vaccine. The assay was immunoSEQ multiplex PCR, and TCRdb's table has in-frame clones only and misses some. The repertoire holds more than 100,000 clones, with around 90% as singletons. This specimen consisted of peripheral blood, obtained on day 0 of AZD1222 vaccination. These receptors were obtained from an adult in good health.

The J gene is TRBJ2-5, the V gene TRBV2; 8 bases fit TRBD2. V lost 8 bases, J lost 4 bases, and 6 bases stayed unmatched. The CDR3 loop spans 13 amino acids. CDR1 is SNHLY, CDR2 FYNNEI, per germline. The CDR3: CASGAGDLETQYF. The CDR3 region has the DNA TGTGCCAGCGGAGCGGGGGATTTAGAGACCCAGTACTTC.

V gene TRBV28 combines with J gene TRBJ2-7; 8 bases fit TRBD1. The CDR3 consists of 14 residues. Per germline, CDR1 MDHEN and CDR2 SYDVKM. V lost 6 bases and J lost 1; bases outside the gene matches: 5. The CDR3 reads CASRPDRGSYEQYF. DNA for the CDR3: TGTGCCAGCAGGCCCGACAGGGGATCCTACGAGCAGTACTTC.

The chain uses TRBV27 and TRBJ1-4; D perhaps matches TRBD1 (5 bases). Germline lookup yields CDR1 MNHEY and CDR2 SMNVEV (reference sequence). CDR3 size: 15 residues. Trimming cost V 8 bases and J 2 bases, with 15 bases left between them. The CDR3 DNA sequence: TGTGCCAGCGCCTCTATCGGGGGGACTAATGAAAAACTGTTTTTT. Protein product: CASASIGGTNEKLFF. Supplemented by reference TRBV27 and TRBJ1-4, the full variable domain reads EAQVTQNPRYLITVTGKKLTVTCSQNMNHEYMSWYRQDPGLGLRQIYYSMNVEVTDKGDVPEGYKVSRKEKRNFPLILESPSPNQTSLYFCASASIGGTNEKLFFGSGTQLSVL.

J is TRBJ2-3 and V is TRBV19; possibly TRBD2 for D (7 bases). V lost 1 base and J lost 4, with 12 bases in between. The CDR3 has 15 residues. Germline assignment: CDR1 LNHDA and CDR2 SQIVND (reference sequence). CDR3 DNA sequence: TGTGCCAGTAGTATAGTGGGGGGGCCCTCAGATACGCAGTATTTT. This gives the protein CASSIVGGPSDTQYF.

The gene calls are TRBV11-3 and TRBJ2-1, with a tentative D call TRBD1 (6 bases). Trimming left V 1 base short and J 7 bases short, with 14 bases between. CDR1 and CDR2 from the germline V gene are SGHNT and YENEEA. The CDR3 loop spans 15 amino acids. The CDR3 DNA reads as TGTGCCAGCAGCTTAGGGCAGGGGAATGGGAATGAGCAGTTCTTC. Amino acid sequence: CASSLGQGNGNEQFF.

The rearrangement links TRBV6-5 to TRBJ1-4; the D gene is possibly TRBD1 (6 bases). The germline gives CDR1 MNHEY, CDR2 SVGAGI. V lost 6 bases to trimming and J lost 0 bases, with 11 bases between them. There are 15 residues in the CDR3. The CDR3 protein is CASRKNRATNEKLFF. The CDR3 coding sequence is TGTGCCAGCAGAAAGAACAGGGCAACTAATGAAAAACTGTTTTTT.

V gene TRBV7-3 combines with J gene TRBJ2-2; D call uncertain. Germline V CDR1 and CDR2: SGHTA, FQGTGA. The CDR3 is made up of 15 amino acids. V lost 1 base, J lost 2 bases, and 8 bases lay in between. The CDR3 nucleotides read TGTGCCAGCAGCTTAAAACAACCTAACACCGGGGAGCTGTTTTTT. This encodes CASSLKQPNTGELFF.

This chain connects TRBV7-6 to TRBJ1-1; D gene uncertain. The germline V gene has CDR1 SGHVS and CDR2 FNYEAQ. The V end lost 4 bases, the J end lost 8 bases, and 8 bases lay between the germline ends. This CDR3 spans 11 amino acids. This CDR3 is CASSSGGEAFF. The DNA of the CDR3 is TGTGCCAGCAGCTCTGGCGGAGAAGCTTTCTTT.

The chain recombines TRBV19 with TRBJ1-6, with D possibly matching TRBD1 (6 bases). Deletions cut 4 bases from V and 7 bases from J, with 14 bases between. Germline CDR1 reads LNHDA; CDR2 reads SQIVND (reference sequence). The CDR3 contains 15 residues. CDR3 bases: TGTGCCAGTAGTAACCCTGTAACAGGGAATTCACCCCTCCACTTT. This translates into CASSNPVTGNSPLHF. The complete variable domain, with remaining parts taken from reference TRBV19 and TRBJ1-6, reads DGGITQSPKYLFRKEGQNVTLSCEQNLNHDAMYWYRQDPGQGLRLIYYSQIVNDFQKGDIAEGYSVSREKKESFPLTVTSAQKNPTAFYLCASSNPVTGNSPLHFGNGTRLTVT.

CDR3 DNA: TGCAGTGCTAGAGGAGGGGTGGGCTACACCTTC. It translates to CSARGGVGYTF. The gene calls are TRBV20-1 and TRBJ1-2; the D gene is possibly TRBD1 (5 bases). Germline V CDR1 and CDR2: DFQATT, SNEGSKA (reference sequence). V dropped 1 base and J dropped 8 bases, with 8 bases sitting between them. The CDR3 is 11 amino acids.

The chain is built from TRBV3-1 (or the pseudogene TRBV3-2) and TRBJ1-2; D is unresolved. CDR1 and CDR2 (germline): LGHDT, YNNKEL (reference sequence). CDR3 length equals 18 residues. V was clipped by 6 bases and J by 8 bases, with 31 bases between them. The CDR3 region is CASSPRLLGSDQPGGYTF. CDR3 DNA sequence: TGTGCCAGCAGTCCAAGATTGCTGGGATCGGACCAACCGGGGGGCTACACCTTC.

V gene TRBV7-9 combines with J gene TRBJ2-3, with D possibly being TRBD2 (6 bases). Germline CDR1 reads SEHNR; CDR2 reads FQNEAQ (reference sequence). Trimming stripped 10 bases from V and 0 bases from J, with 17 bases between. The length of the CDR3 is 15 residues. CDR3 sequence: CATYRTSLSTDTQYF. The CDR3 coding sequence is TGTGCCACCTACAGAACTAGCCTTAGCACAGATACGCAGTATTTT.

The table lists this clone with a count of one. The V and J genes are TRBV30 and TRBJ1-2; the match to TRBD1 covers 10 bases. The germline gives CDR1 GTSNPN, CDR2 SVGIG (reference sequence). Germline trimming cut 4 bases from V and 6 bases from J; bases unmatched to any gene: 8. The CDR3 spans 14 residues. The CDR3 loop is CAWNTQTGGNGYTF. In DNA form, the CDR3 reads TGTGCCTGGAATACCCAGACAGGGGGCAATGGCTACACCTTC. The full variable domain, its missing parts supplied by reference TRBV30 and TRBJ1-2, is SQTIHQWPATLVQPVGSPLSLECTVEGTSNPNLYWYRQAAGRGLQLLFYSVGIGQISSEVPQNLSASRPQDRQFILSSKKLLLSDSGFYLCAWNTQTGGNGYTFGSGTRLTVV.

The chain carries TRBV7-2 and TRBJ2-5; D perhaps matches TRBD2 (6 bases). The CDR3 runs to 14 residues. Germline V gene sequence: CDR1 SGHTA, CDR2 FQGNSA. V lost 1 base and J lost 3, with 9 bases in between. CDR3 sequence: CASSLGAGKETQYF. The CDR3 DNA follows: TGTGCCAGCAGCTTAGGAGCGGGTAAAGAGACCCAGTACTTC.

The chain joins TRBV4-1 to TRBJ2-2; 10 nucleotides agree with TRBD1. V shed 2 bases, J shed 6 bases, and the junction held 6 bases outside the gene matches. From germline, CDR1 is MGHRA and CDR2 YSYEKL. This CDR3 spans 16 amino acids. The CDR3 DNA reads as TGCGCCAGCAGCCAACCTCCGGGACAGGGGCCCGGGGAGCTGTTTTTT. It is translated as CASSQPPGQGPGELFF.

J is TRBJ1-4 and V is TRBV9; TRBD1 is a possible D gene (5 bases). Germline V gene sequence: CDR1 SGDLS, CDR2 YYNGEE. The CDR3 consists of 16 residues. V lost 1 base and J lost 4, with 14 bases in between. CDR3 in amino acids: CASSVTRDRINEKLFF. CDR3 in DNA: TGTGCCAGCAGCGTAACACGAGACAGAATTAATGAAAAACTGTTTTTT.

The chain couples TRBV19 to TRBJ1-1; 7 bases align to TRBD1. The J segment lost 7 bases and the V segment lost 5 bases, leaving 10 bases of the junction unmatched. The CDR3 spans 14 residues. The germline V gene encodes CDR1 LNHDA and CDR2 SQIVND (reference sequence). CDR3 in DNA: TGTGCCAGTAGTGCAAGACAGGGTAGAGATGAAGCTTTCTTT. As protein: CASSARQGRDEAFF.

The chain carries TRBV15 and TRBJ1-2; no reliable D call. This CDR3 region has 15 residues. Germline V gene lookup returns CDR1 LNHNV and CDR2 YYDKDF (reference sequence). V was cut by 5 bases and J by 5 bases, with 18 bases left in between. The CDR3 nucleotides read TGTGCCACCAGCCCTGAGGGCCGGCCTCCTTATGGCTACACCTTC. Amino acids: CATSPEGRPPYGYTF. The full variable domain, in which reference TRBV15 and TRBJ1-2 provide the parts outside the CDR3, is DAMVIQNPRYQVTQFGKPVTLSCSQTLNHNVMYWYQQKSSQAPKLLFHYYDKDFNNEADTPDNFQSRRPNTSFCFLDIRSPGLGDTAMYLCATSPEGRPPYGYTFGSGTRLTVV.

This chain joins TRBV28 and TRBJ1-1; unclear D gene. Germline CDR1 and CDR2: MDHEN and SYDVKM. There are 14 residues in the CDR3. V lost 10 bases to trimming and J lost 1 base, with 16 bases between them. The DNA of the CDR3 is TGTGCCACAGTAAGAGGGAGAGAGAACACTGAAGCTTTCTTT. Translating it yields CATVRGRENTEAFF.

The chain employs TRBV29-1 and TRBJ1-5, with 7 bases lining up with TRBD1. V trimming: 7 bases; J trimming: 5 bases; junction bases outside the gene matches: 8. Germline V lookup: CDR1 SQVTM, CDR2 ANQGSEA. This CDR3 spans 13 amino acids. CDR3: CSARQGSHQPQHF. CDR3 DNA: TGCAGCGCCAGACAGGGTTCGCATCAGCCCCAGCATTTT.